This paragraph covers one TCR beta chain sequence. This receptor's antigen is unknown. Base qualities are not at hand, and no much larger clone is one base apart. The immunoSEQ Assay, a bias-controlled multiplex PCR, was used to amplify TCRbeta CDR3 regions from genomic DNA. In the original analysis: Nucleated cell counts per sample were estimated from amplification of reference gene primers within the assay. To quantify the absolute abundance of each unique TCRbeta CDR3 rearrangement, sequence reads were collapsed and filtered. Productive Simpson clonality was computed per sample as the square root of Simpson's diversity index over productive rearrangements. TCRdb obtained this table from immuneACCESS and retained in-frame rearrangements with V and J assigned. These tables miss some clones; where compared with another copy, unresolved V genes account for less than half of the shortfall, and the remainder is unexplained. The V and J calls and clone size are taken from that table; D and trimming were inferred from the DNA. Across this sample there are under 250,000 clones, with about four fifths seen only once. The ten largest clonotypes hold more than 8% of the sample.

At the junction V is shortened by 5 bases and J by 4 bases; bases outside the gene matches: 17. CDR1 is given as SGHDT and CDR2 as YYEEEE, both from the germline V gene. The CDR3 covers 18 residues, taking in both the cysteine and the phenylalanine. This entry keeps only the CDR3 DNA: 54 bases, framed from base 1. The sample comes from a study of blood T cell repertoires in COVID-19 (dated by TCRdb to 2020 to 2021). For the study in its entirety: Collaborator samples came from the United States, Italy and Spain and covered acute and convalescent phases of COVID-19. Deeply sampled blood TCRbeta repertoires from subjects exposed to, actively infected with, or recovered from COVID-19 were included in the dataset. The repertoires were made available in a free public database intended to serve as a resource for research on the immune response to SARS-CoV-2. The samples were drawn from the first 160 participants of the ongoing ImmuneRACE study and from over 950 subjects provided by 6 global collaborators. Nearly every sample came with metadata listing a de-identified subject ID, COVID-19 status, age in years and sex. HLA class I and class II types, where available, came from metadata supplied by the sample provider rather than from assay-based typing. The material from the prospective study consisted of cDNA or gDNA derived from T cells, B-cell-depleted T cells, or PBMCs.

The collaborating institutions used their own protocols to collect whole blood in K2EDTA tubes. For TCRbeta analysis, collaborators shipped samples as frozen whole blood, isolated PBMCs, or DNA extracted from either of those sample types. Results the study describes overall, beyond this receptor: The amount of clinical and demographic metadata varied by source and participant and was provided uncurated.

The sequence derives from a woman between 50 and 59 years old with acute or convalescent COVID-19. The sequence joins TRBV5-6 to TRBJ1-1; 10 bases in the middle match TRBD1. Sequencing was carried out using peripheral blood. The sequenced DNA is TGTGCCAGCAGGTCGGTTGGGGGACAGGGGTTCTGGGGCACTGAAGCTTTCTTT. The translation is CASRSVGGQGFWGTEAFF. The full variable domain, with segments outside the CDR3 supplied by the reference TRBV5-6 and TRBJ1-1 proteins, appears as DAGVTQSPTHLIKTRGQQVTLRCSPKSGHDTVSWYQQALGQGPQFIFQYYEEEERQRGNFPDRFSGHQFPNYSSELNVNALLLGDSALYLCASRSVGGQGFWGTEAFFGQGTRLTVV.